This record looks at one T cell receptor (beta chain) sequence and its context. Its antigen is as yet unknown. Method: immunoSEQ multiplex PCR; TCRdb's copy keeps in-frame clones and lacks some. The table shows 140,000 to 150,000 clones, with around 90% occurring only once. Trimming pared 3 bases from V and 7 bases from J, leaving 13 bases between. CDR1 LNHDA and CDR2 SQIVND come from the germline V gene (reference sequence). The CDR3 has 14 residues. This specimen comes from a study of T cell responses to AZD1222 COVID-19 vaccine. Study-wide points: Nearly half of spike-specific TCRs reportedly target variant regions that are unmutated in the B.1.351 and B.1.1.7 variants. Just six AZD1222 recipients tested seropositive at baseline. The study sampled repertoires only after the peak T cell response. Clonal diversity was possibly underestimated, and white British individuals and females predominated among donors.

The gene calls are TRBV19 and TRBJ1-5, with TRBD1 as a possible D gene (6 bases). The sample here was peripheral blood, taken on day 0 of AZD1222 vaccination. The receptor was isolated from an adult in good health. CDR3 nucleotides: TGTGCCAGTAGTATTGGGGCAGGGGACCAGCCCCAGCATTTT. Translation: CASSIGAGDQPQHF.